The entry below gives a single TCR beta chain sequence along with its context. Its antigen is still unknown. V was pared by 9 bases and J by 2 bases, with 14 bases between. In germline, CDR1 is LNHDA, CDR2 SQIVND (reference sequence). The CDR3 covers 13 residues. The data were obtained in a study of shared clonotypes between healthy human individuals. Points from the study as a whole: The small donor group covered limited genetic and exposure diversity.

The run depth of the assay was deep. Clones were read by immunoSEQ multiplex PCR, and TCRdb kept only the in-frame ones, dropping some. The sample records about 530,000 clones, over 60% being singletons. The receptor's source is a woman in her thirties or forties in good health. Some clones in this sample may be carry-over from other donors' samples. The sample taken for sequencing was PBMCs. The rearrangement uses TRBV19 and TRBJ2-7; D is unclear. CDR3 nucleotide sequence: TGTGCCAGACCTCCGGCGCGACCCTACGAGCAGTACTTC. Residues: CARPPARPYEQYF.